This T cell receptor (beta chain) was documented in a study of T-cell reconstitution after alpha-beta-depleted transplantation in children. Study conclusions and caveats: Some patients' high day-60 TCRbeta diversity was attributed to recipient cells surviving conditioning. About two months after transplant, alpha-beta T cells reportedly came from several hundred expanded graft clones. Among T cells one year after transplant, newly produced cells accounted for most counts and diversity.

Preparing the TCRbeta library involved the use of unique molecular identifiers. TCRdb re-called the PCR reads with MiXCR, one entry per CDR3 protein. Here the sample spans a few hundred thousand distinct CDR3 sequences, roughly 16% being singletons. With respect to this clonotype: Its antigen remains unknown.

V lost 5 bases and J 4 bases, leaving 7 bases between the germline ends. This CDR3 has 12 residues. This sequence was found in a boy less than two years old who had a stem cell transplant for Wiskott-Aldrich syndrome, so the T cells may come from the graft donor. Source: PBMCs, mostly from graft donor cells, taken 360 days after TCRalphabeta/CD19-depleted stem cell transplant. This chain uses TRBV12-3 or TRBV12-4 with TRBJ2-3, with D hard to call. CDR3 loop: CASSPTADTQYF. CDR3 bases: TGTGCCAGCAGTCCCACCGCAGATACGCAGTATTTT.